Below, 5 T cell receptor beta chains from the same sample are listed, as sequenced in a study of T-cell memory formation after mild COVID-19. TCRdb re-derived calls from the 5' RACE reads in MiXCR, one entry per CDR3 protein. Of hundreds of thousands of distinct CDR3 sequences in the sample, under 20% were seen once. Sequencing was carried out using PBMCs or a T cell subset sorted from them (not recorded which). These receptor sequences come from a man aged 18-30 years who had mild COVID-19 (a few samples of this study predate the infection). Cell type and time point are not known.

Only a few counts were recorded for this clonotype. The chain carries TRBV6-1 and TRBJ2-2; 8 positions match TRBD1. Germline V gives CDR1 MNHNS, CDR2 SASEGT. The CDR3 runs 14 residues. Trimming took 5 bases from V and 5 from J; bases not matched to a gene: 4. The CDR3, as DNA: TGTGCCAGCAGTAGGACAGGGAGAACCGGGGAGCTGTTTTTT. It yields the protein CASSRTGRTGELFF.

In nucleotides, the CDR3 is TGTGCCAGCAGTGATCCGGGGGGCGGGTACAATGAGCAGTTCTTC. Protein: CASSDPGGGYNEQFF. V and J are TRBV6-1 and TRBJ2-1; a weak D match, TRBD2 (7 bases). This CDR3 spans 15 amino acids. Germline V lookup: CDR1 MNHNS, CDR2 SASEGT. V lost 3 bases and J 4 bases, leaving 13 bases between the germline ends.

The chain employs TRBV7-6 and TRBJ1-2; 10 bases are shared with TRBD1. This CDR3 has 14 residues. Germline values: CDR1 SGHVS, CDR2 FNYEAQ. With 5 bases clipped from V and 8 bases from J, the junction kept 8 bases outside the gene matches. The CDR3 DNA is TGTGCCAGCAGCAACGTCGACAGGGGGCGAGGCTACACCTTC. Translated, it gives CASSNVDRGRGYTF.

The chain carries TRBV9 and TRBJ2-5; D is unclear. Germline CDR1 SGDLS, CDR2 YYNGEE. The CDR3 spans 12 residues. Deletions cut 3 bases from V and 5 bases from J, with 8 bases between. CDR3 coding DNA: TGTGCCAGCAGCGCAGAACCGGAGACCCAGTACTTC. This gives the protein CASSAEPETQYF.

The J gene is TRBJ2-1, the V gene TRBV7-2; D unresolved. Trimming shortened V by 1 base and J by 0 bases, and 7 bases separated the two germline ends. Per germline, CDR1 SGHTA and CDR2 FQGNSA. The CDR3 spans 15 residues. CDR3 nucleotides: TGTGCCAGCAGCTTAGAGGTTTTCTCCTACAATGAGCAGTTCTTC. Its translation: CASSLEVFSYNEQFF.